This TCR beta chain was sequenced for a study of lymphopenia after photon versus proton radiotherapy. Study observations and caveats: Photon-treated patients lost naive T cells and TCR diversity; proton-treated stayed stable. Better survival with proton therapy was suggested as possible, not demonstrated. Oligoclonal CD8+ Temra expansion after nadir drove photon patients' diversity drop. Larger post-nadir TCR diversity loss correlated inversely with survival in deceased patients.

For this clone: Its antigen is not known.

V lost 4 bases, J lost 6 bases, and 13 bases stayed unmatched. Germline V gives CDR1 KGHSH, CDR2 LQKENI. CDR3 length: 17 residues. Clones were read by immunoSEQ multiplex PCR, and TCRdb kept only the in-frame ones, dropping some. The data contain tens of thousands of clones, over 80% of them singletons. This chain links TRBV18 with TRBJ1-3; 9 nucleotides line up with TRBD1. The receptor's source is a man aged 80 or over with esophageal cancer. The sequences come from peripheral blood, collected from a patient treated with proton-based radiotherapy. DNA of the CDR3: TGTGCCAGCTCACTGACAGAAAACCGGGACAGGGCAAACACCATATATTTT. It yields the protein CASSLTENRDRANTIYF.